This note documents a single TCR beta chain sequence. In the authors' workflow: Estimation of nucleated cell counts relied on the amplification of reference gene primers. Libraries were prepared by immunoSEQ multiplex PCR; TCRdb keeps only in-frame clonotypes and omits some of them. From that table come the V and J calls and clone size; the DNA was used to work out D and trimming. Of about 140,000 clones listed, about nine tenths are singletons. Seattle researchers signed up patients amid active infection and tracked them longitudinally. These data originate in a study of blood T cell repertoires in COVID-19. Study context: Collection of acute and convalescent COVID-19 samples took place in the United States, Italy and Spain. PBMCs, B-cell-depleted T cells, or T cells were the source of the cDNA or gDNA that made up the material.

With 0 bases clipped from V and 6 bases from J, the junction kept 4 bases outside the gene matches. The CDR3 has 15 amino acids. Germline CDR1 reads MNHEY; CDR2 reads SVGAGI. The sequence was collected from a human donor with COVID-19, enrolled during active disease. The donor label of this sample is uncertain. The chain is built from TRBV6-5 and TRBJ2-7; 11 bases are shared with TRBD1. The sample taken for sequencing was peripheral blood. This CDR3 is CASSYSPDRGPEQYF. Here the CDR3 DNA reads TGTGCCAGCAGTTACTCTCCGGACAGGGGGCCCGAGCAGTACTTC.